Presented here are 27 T cell receptor beta chains from one specimen sequenced in a study of T-cell reconstitution after alpha-beta-depleted transplantation in children listed by TCRdb under 2016. The library was prepared using PCR. Sequenced on an Illumina HiSeq 2500. TCR libraries were prepared with molecular barcoding, using unique molecular identifiers to normalize TCRbeta repertoire quantification. TCRdb reprocessed the public reads (quality trimming at Q25 with fastp, clone calling with MiXCR) and kept in-frame beta chains. Each record represents a unique CDR3 protein, reported with the most common genes and DNA among its rows. For this sample the table gives around 530,000 distinct CDR3 sequences, of which less than 35% were detected only once. Together, the top ten hold 2% to 3% of the sample. Sequencing was performed on PBMCs from the stem cell graft donor, taken from the stem cell graft. These receptors all stem from a human donor who donated a stem cell graft to a child with aplastic anemia.

The V and J genes are TRBV5-1 and TRBJ1-2; TRBD1 agrees at 7 bases. V was clipped by 4 bases and J by 4 bases; unmatched bases: 7. This CDR3 has 14 amino acids. The germline V gene encodes CDR1 SGHRS and CDR2 YFSETQ. CDR3 DNA sequence: TGCGCCAGCAGCAAAGGGGAGGGGGCCTATGGCTACACCTTC. Translated: CASSKGEGAYGYTF.

This chain joins TRBV12-3 or TRBV12-4 and TRBJ2-3; TRBD2 agrees at 7 bases. The CDR3 is made up of 14 amino acids. The V gene end was trimmed by 5 bases and the J gene end by 3 bases; junction bases not matched to a gene: 5. CDR3 in amino acids: CASSPQGGTDTQYF. The CDR3 nucleotides are TGTGCCAGCAGTCCGCAGGGAGGGACAGATACGCAGTATTTT.

The table lists this clonotype with a few counts. The chain joins TRBV6-1 to TRBJ2-7; 14 bases are a match to TRBD2. The CDR3 runs to 17 residues. The ends lost 6 bases at V and 4 bases at J; junction bases unmatched: 11. The V gene's germline CDR1 is MNHNS and CDR2 SASEGT. This chain's CDR3 is CASSSGTSGRKAYEQYF. The CDR3 coding sequence is TGTGCCAGCAGCTCCGGGACTAGCGGGAGAAAGGCTTACGAGCAGTACTTC.

This clonotype was observed a few times. The gene calls are TRBV12-3 or TRBV12-4 and TRBJ1-1; D might be TRBD1 (5 bases). The length of the CDR3 is 14 residues. V shed 3 bases and J shed 0 bases, with 8 bases lying between them. As DNA, the CDR3 is TGTGCCAGCAGTTTTGTGACAGTGAACACTGAAGCTTTCTTT. This sequence encodes CASSFVTVNTEAFF.

The J gene is TRBJ1-5, the V gene TRBV30; D is unresolved. Trimming took 4 bases from V and 0 from J, leaving 10 bases between them. The CDR3 has 14 residues. Germline CDR1 GTSNPN, CDR2 SVGIG (reference sequence). CDR3 nucleotide sequence: TGTGCCTGGAACGGACGTTATAGCAATCAGCCCCAGCATTTT. It yields the protein CAWNGRYSNQPQHF.

Points on this clonotype: One end of the junction varies from germline; a read error may be responsible. This CDR3 reads CASSLDTGVYGDTF. The CDR3 DNA reads TGTGCCAGCAGCTTGGATACAGGGGTCTATGGCGACACCTTC. V and J are TRBV5-6 and TRBJ1-2, with 7 bases matching TRBD1. From germline, CDR1 is SGHDT and CDR2 YYEEEE. The length of the CDR3 is 14 residues.

The chain links TRBV7-2 to TRBJ1-1, with D unresolved. The CDR3 spans 16 residues. Germline CDR1 and CDR2: SGHTA and FQGNSA. V dropped 2 bases and J dropped 4 bases, with 17 bases sitting between them. The CDR3, as DNA: TGTGCCAGCAGCTTATTGGTTCAAATGCTGGGCACTGAAGCTTTCTTT. It codes for CASSLLVQMLGTEAFF.

The chain uses TRBV7-9 and TRBJ2-1, with D possibly matching TRBD2 (5 bases). The CDR3 consists of 16 residues. Between the trimmed V and J ends, which lost 5 bases and 3 bases, there was a span of 17 bases. Per the germline V gene, CDR1 is SEHNR and CDR2 is FQNEAQ (reference sequence). The CDR3 region is CASSPTTGKGYNEQFF. Written as DNA, the CDR3 is TGTGCCAGCAGCCCCACGACGGGAAAGGGCTACAATGAGCAGTTCTTC.

J is TRBJ2-5 and V is TRBV11-2; the D is unclear. The CDR3 loop spans 14 amino acids. The V end was cut by 3 bases, the J end by 3 bases, with 11 bases between. Germline assignment: CDR1 SGHAT and CDR2 FQNNGV. The CDR3 protein is CASSLATTKETQYF. The CDR3 DNA reads TGTGCCAGCAGCTTGGCCACCACCAAAGAGACCCAGTACTTC. The variable domain in full, with the rest retrieved from reference TRBV11-2 and TRBJ2-5, is EAGVAQSPRYKIIEKRQSVAFWCNPISGHATLYWYQQILGQGPKLLIQFQNNGVVDDSQLPKDRFSAERLKGVDSTLKIQPAKLEDSAVYLCASSLATTKETQYFGPGTRLLVL.

Of note for this clonotype: At one of its ends the junction is not consistent with the germline gene, which may arise from a read error. The chain employs TRBV11-2 and TRBJ2-4; TRBD1 matches at 8 bases. CDR3 length: 16 residues. The germline V gene has CDR1 SGHAT and CDR2 FQNNGV. Here the CDR3 DNA reads TGTGCCAGCAGCTTACAGGGGGCCCCTCGCAAAAACAGTCAGTACTTC. Translated, it gives CASSLQGAPRKNSQYF.

This clonotype was observed a handful of times. The J gene is TRBJ2-4, the V gene TRBV7-4; D gene ambiguous. Germline V gene data show CDR1 as SGHVT and CDR2 as SQSDAQ. CDR3 length: 9 amino acids. Trimming stripped 5 bases from V and 14 bases from J, with 7 bases between. CDR3 sequence: CASSPRKYF. The CDR3 DNA follows: TGTGCCAGCAGCCCCCGCAAGTACTTC.

This clonotype occurred a few times. The J gene is TRBJ1-6, the V gene TRBV12-3 or TRBV12-4; D ambiguous. This CDR3 is 15 amino acids long. V lost 2 bases, J lost 5 bases, and 10 bases lay in between. CDR3 protein: CASSLRADDNSPLHF. In DNA, the CDR3 is TGTGCCAGCAGTTTACGGGCAGATGATAATTCACCCCTCCACTTT.

J is TRBJ2-5 and V is TRBV28, with D unclear. The CDR3 totals 12 residues. Trimming took off 7 bases at V and 2 bases at J, with 8 bases between the two ends. CDR1 is MDHEN and CDR2 is SYDVKM in the germline V gene. The chain's CDR3 is CASTLQQETQYF. As DNA, the CDR3 is TGTGCCAGCACCCTCCAGCAAGAGACCCAGTACTTC.

This chain joins TRBV7-2 and TRBJ2-7; D is possibly TRBD1 (5 bases). The V gene's germline CDR1 is SGHTA and CDR2 FQGNSA. V was shortened by 5 bases and J by 3 bases, with 11 bases between the two germline ends. The CDR3 is made up of 13 amino acids. The CDR3 sequence is CASSIYRSYEQYF. The CDR3 DNA sequence: TGTGCCAGCAGCATTTACAGGAGCTACGAGCAGTACTTC.

V and J are TRBV9 and TRBJ2-1; 10 bases line up with TRBD1. In germline, CDR1 is SGDLS, CDR2 YYNGEE. The CDR3 runs 14 residues. V was clipped by 0 bases and J by 10 bases; unmatched bases: 4. This CDR3 is CASSVGQGAGEQFF. CDR3 DNA: TGTGCCAGCAGCGTAGGACAGGGGGCGGGAGAGCAGTTCTTC.

The chain is built from TRBV6-6 and TRBJ1-5, with 9 bases aligning to TRBD1. Germline trimming cut 6 bases from V and 7 bases from J; bases unmatched to any gene: 7. Germline V gene lookup returns CDR1 MNHNY and CDR2 SVGAGI (reference sequence). The CDR3 loop spans 14 amino acids. CDR3 DNA: TGTGCCAGCAGCCTGAGGGGACAGGGACAGCCCCAGCATTTT. Amino acid sequence: CASSLRGQGQPQHF.

This clonotype was seen a handful of times. The chain joins TRBV19 to TRBJ1-1; D unresolved. This CDR3 is 14 amino acids long. Trimming removed 5 bases from V and 1 base from J, with 11 bases in between. In germline, CDR1 is LNHDA, CDR2 SQIVND (reference sequence). CDR3 residues: CASSWSRSNTEAFF. The CDR3 coding sequence is TGTGCCAGTAGTTGGTCCAGATCGAACACTGAAGCTTTCTTT.

This clonotype was counted only a few times. This chain joins TRBV7-2 and TRBJ2-1; a weak D match, TRBD2 (7 bases). In germline, CDR1 is SGHTA, CDR2 FQGNSA. The CDR3 has 17 amino acids. Trimming removed 6 bases at V and 3 bases at J, with 21 bases between. CDR3 protein: CASSKGGPGGIYNEQFF. Written as DNA, the CDR3 is TGTGCCAGCAGTAAAGGGGGTCCGGGGGGAATCTACAATGAGCAGTTCTTC.

The CDR3 reads CSARDLRQGQETQYF. The DNA of the CDR3 is TGCAGTGCTAGAGATCTGCGACAGGGCCAAGAGACCCAGTACTTC. The rearrangement uses TRBV20-1 and TRBJ2-5, with TRBD1 matching 7 bases. The CDR3 covers 15 residues. The germline CDR1 and CDR2 sequences are DFQATT and SNEGSKA (reference sequence). With V trimmed by 0 bases and J by 1 base, 5 bases remained unmatched.

The chain carries TRBV19 and TRBJ1-1, with TRBD1 matching 8 bases. V was pared by 1 base and J by 4 bases, with 2 bases of the junction left unmatched. Germline-derived CDR1 and CDR2 are LNHDA and SQIVND (reference sequence). The CDR3 has 14 amino acids. The CDR3 DNA reads TGTGCCAGTAGTATAGTACAGGGGGGCACTGAAGCTTTCTTT. Translating gives CASSIVQGGTEAFF.

The chain joins TRBV5-1 to TRBJ1-2; D perhaps matches TRBD1 (6 bases). V dropped 4 bases and J dropped 0 bases, with 10 bases sitting between them. The CDR3 length is 14 residues. Germline V CDR1 and CDR2: SGHRS, YFSETQ. The CDR3 loop is CASSRDTSNYGYTF. CDR3 in DNA: TGCGCCAGCAGCCGGGACACGTCTAACTATGGCTACACCTTC.

The gene calls are TRBV25-1 and TRBJ2-2, with 9 bases identical to TRBD1. Germline trimming cut 4 bases from V and 6 bases from J; bases unmatched to any gene: 3. This CDR3 contains 14 residues. Germline loops: CDR1 MGHDK, CDR2 SYGVNS. This CDR3 is CASSVHRGPGELFF. The CDR3 DNA sequence: TGTGCCAGCAGTGTTCACAGGGGGCCCGGGGAGCTGTTTTTT.

In its sample, this clonotype was seen many times. V gene TRBV4-2 combines with J gene TRBJ2-3, with 9 bases lining up with TRBD2. This CDR3 has 16 amino acids. The germline V gene encodes CDR1 LGHNA and CDR2 YNFKEQ. The V segment lost 1 base and the J segment 5 bases; nucleotides outside the gene matches: 7. CDR3 sequence: CASSQGSSGSIDTQYF. CDR3 DNA sequence: TGTGCCAGCAGCCAAGGGAGTAGCGGGAGTATAGATACGCAGTATTTT.

The V call is TRBV7-9, the J call TRBJ2-2; the match to TRBD1 covers 8 bases. Looked up from germline, CDR1 is SEHNR and CDR2 is FQNEAQ (reference sequence). This CDR3 spans 15 amino acids. Germline trimming cut 10 bases from V and 3 bases from J; bases unmatched to any gene: 10. The CDR3 DNA sequence: TGTGCCACAAAAGGACAGGGCCGTCACACCGGGGAGCTGTTTTTT. Translated, it gives CATKGQGRHTGELFF.

This clonotype was counted between two and nine times. The chain's CDR3 is CSVEGVGGFSYNEQFF. In DNA form, the CDR3 reads TGCAGCGTTGAGGGGGTGGGAGGGTTCTCCTACAATGAGCAGTTCTTC. The V gene is TRBV29-1, the J gene TRBJ2-1; 7 nucleotides align to TRBD2. Germline CDR1 is SQVTM and CDR2 is ANQGSEA. The V segment lost 3 bases and the J segment 0 bases; nucleotides outside the gene matches: 8. The CDR3 totals 16 residues.

The table lists this clonotype with a few counts. V and J are TRBV7-2 and TRBJ2-1; the D gene is possibly TRBD2 (7 bases). Germline CDR1 is SGHTA and CDR2 is FQGNSA. Trimming removed 8 bases at V and 5 bases at J, with 16 bases between. The CDR3 spans 14 residues. The DNA of the CDR3 is TGTGCCAGCCCCCAGCGGGACAATAACAATGAGCAGTTCTTC. It specifies CASPQRDNNNEQFF.

The chain joins TRBV6-1 to TRBJ2-7; possibly TRBD1 or TRBD2 for D (6 bases each). Trimming removed 6 bases at V and 0 bases at J, with 15 bases between. Germline V CDR1 and CDR2: MNHNS, SASEGT. The CDR3 has 15 amino acids. In DNA, the CDR3 is TGTGCCAGCAGCCCGGGACCGGGGGCCTCCTACGAGCAGTACTTC. This gives the protein CASSPGPGASYEQYF.